A single sample is the source of the 16 T cell receptor beta chains below, sequenced in a study of CD8+ T cells in alopecia areata. Pooled cutaneous lymph node cells were sorted using CD4, CD8alpha, NKG2D, NKG2ACE and other markers. Investigators isolated RNA and reverse transcribed it into cDNA to act as the sequencing template. Only in-frame clones appear in the TCRdb table, and some are missing; sequencing was by immunoSEQ multiplex PCR. This sample comprises around 290,000 clones, none seen once only. Sequenced material: CD4+ T cells sorted from a lymph node. These receptors all come from a C3H/HeJ mouse with alopecia areata. These mice share the MHC haplotype H2-k.

Concerning this clone itself: The gene names here belong to mouse. The read halts 4 residues ahead of the CDR3 end, with the missing end drawn from the germline J gene. The chain has TRBV13-2 and TRBJ2-1; a possible D gene is TRBD1 (5 bases). The CDR3 spans 14 residues. Germline V CDR1 and CDR2: NNHNN, SYGAGS (reference sequence). V lost 3 bases and J lost 1, with 8 bases in between. The CDR3 reads CASGARANYAEQFF. The covered CDR3 bases are TGTGCCAGCGGTGCCAGGGCAAACTATGCT.

Details on this clone: Gene names and germline match the mouse. The sequenced fragment ends 4 residues before the CDR3 boundary, so the rest is inferred from the germline J gene. This chain links TRBV5 with TRBJ2-2; the match to TRBD2 covers 8 bases. Germline loops: CDR1 LGHNA, CDR2 YNLKQL (reference sequence). This CDR3 has 17 residues. V shed 4 bases and J 0 bases; nucleotides not matched to a gene: 7. CDR3 in amino acids: CASSLLTGGANTGQLYF. The sequenced CDR3 bases are TGTGCCAGCAGCCTTCTTACTGGGGGCGCAAACACCGGG.

Concerning this clone: The gene symbols are mouse symbols. Sequencing ends 4 residues short of the CDR3 end; the germline J gene provides the rest. V usage is TRBV17 and J usage is TRBJ1-1; 7 bases fit TRBD1. The germline gives CDR1 MNHDT, CDR2 YYDKIL. CDR3 length: 14 amino acids. After removal of 3 bases from V and 1 base from J, the junction contained 2 bases not matched to a gene. CDR3 bases read: TGTGCTAGCAGTAGGGGACAGCTAAACACA. It specifies CASSRGQLNT. The CDR3 in its entirety is CASSRGQLNTEVFF.

This clone was seen only a few times. Here the gene names and germline are mouse. The observed sequence ends 4 residues before the CDR3 terminus, with the missing tail filled in from the germline J gene. The chain couples TRBV13-1 to TRBJ2-1; the D gene is possibly TRBD2 (6 bases). The CDR3 covers 13 residues. V gave up 6 bases and J gave up 0 bases, with 7 bases separating them. Germline V gene data show CDR1 as NSHNY and CDR2 as SYGAGN. Incomplete CDR3 DNA: TGTGCCAGCACTGGGGATAACTATGCT. Amino acids: CASTGDNYA. The entire CDR3 sequence reads CASTGDNYAEQFF.

At least ten counts were recorded for this clone. Gene names denote mouse genes. The read ends 4 residues before the CDR3 terminus; that terminus is restored from the germline J gene. The sample has other DNA sequences that encode this CDR3 too. V and J are TRBV1 and TRBJ2-3, with D maybe TRBD1 (6 bases). The ends were cut back, 2 bases at V and 0 bases at J, with 9 bases in the middle. The CDR3 spans 15 residues. Per the germline V gene, CDR1 is NSQYPW and CDR2 is LRSPGD (reference sequence). The CDR3 region is CTCSAQGSSAETLYF. CDR3 DNA, as far as it was read: TGCACCTGCAGTGCACAGGGGTCTAGTGCAGAA.

To note about this clone: Genes and germline come from the mouse. Coverage ceases 4 residues before the CDR3 finishes, and the germline J gene fills in the end. V is TRBV13-1 and J is TRBJ1-2; TRBD1 matches at 8 bases. Germline loops: CDR1 NSHNY, CDR2 SYGAGN. CDR3 length equals 13 residues. The DNA read from the CDR3 is TGTGCCAGCAGTCGACAGGGGAGGCCC. Protein: CASSRQGRP. The whole CDR3 is CASSRQGRPDYTF.

As concerns this clone: Gene and germline names: mouse. The read is 4 residues too short to cover the CDR3 end, so that end is filled in from the germline J gene. The chain combines TRBV1 with TRBJ2-5, with TRBD1 matching over 8 bases. The CDR3 consists of 15 residues. V gave up 0 bases and J gave up 1 base; unmatched junction bases: 0. The germline V gene encodes CDR1 NSQYPW and CDR2 LRSPGD (reference sequence). Here the CDR3 reads CTCSAEDRDQDTQYF. CDR3 DNA, as far as it was read: TGCACCTGCAGTGCAGAGGACAGGGACCAAGAC.

Remarks on this clone: Mouse germline and gene names are used. The read ends 4 residues before the CDR3 terminus; that terminus is restored from the germline J gene. The rearrangement joins TRBV13-1 to TRBJ2-2; TRBD2 matches at 8 bases. CDR1 and CDR2 from the germline V gene are NSHNY and SYGAGN. J was trimmed by 3 bases and V by 2 bases; bases with no gene match: 3. The CDR3 spans 15 residues. The sequenced part of the CDR3 DNA is TGTGCCAGCAGTGACTGGGGGGCGGACACCGGG. Residues: CASSDWGADTG. The full CDR3 protein reads CASSDWGADTGQLYF.

This clone occurred a few times. Mouse gene names and germline throughout. The read terminates 4 residues before the CDR3 end, so the remaining end is supplied by the germline J gene. Different DNA sequences within this sample yield the same CDR3. V gene TRBV1 combines with J gene TRBJ2-5; D might be TRBD2 (7 bases). CDR1 and CDR2 from the germline V gene are NSQYPW and LRSPGD (reference sequence). CDR3 size: 14 residues. The CDR3 loop reads CTCSADGGPDTQYF. Partial CDR3 DNA: TGCACCTGCAGTGCAGATGGGGGGCCAGAC.

In this sample, this clone turned up a few times. These gene names are mouse names. Different DNA sequences within this sample yield the same CDR3. CDR3 DNA (partial): TGCACCTGCAGTGGAGACAGCAACCAAGAC. Protein: CTCSGDSNQD. The CDR3 as a whole reads CTCSGDSNQDTQYF. The rearrangement uses TRBV1 and TRBJ2-5; maybe TRBD1 (5 bases). Read data end 4 residues before the CDR3 end; the end is taken from the germline J gene. Trimming left V 4 bases short and J 0 bases short, with 8 bases between. CDR1 is NSQYPW, CDR2 LRSPGD, per germline (reference sequence). The CDR3 has 14 amino acids. Full variable domain (rest looked up from reference TRBV1 and TRBJ2-5): VTLLEQNPRWRLVPRGQAVNLRCILKNSQYPWMSWYQQDLQKQLQWLFTLRSPGDKEVKSLPGADYLATRVTDTELRLQVANMSQGRTLYCTCSGDSNQDTQYFGPGTRLLVL.

Points on this clone: Any gene name here is a mouse gene name. The read finishes 4 residues shy of the CDR3 end, and the germline J gene is used to complete it. The chain combines TRBV31 with TRBJ1-2; 9 nucleotides line up with TRBD1. V shed 3 bases and J 4 bases; nucleotides not matched to a gene: 9. Germline V gene lookup returns CDR1 GKSSPN and CDR2 SITVG. The CDR3 is 15 residues long. The CDR3 here is CAWSLPGQGTSDYTF. The sequenced CDR3 bases are TGTGCCTGGAGCCTTCCGGGACAGGGAACCTCC.

A few counts support this clone. Genes and germline come from the mouse. The read is 4 residues too short to cover the CDR3 end, so that end is filled in from the germline J gene. The gene calls are TRBV17 and TRBJ2-4, with D perhaps TRBD2 (6 bases). Per germline, CDR1 MNHDT and CDR2 YYDKIL. The CDR3 contains 14 residues. With 5 bases removed from V and 1 base from J, the gap between germline ends came to 10 bases. The sequenced part of the CDR3 DNA is TGTGCTAGCAGTGTGACTGGCCGTCAAAAC. Its protein product is CASSVTGRQN. The complete CDR3 protein is CASSVTGRQNTLYF.

Remarks on this clone: Mouse germline and gene names are used. From the germline J gene comes the end of the CDR3, since the read stops 4 residues before it. The chain employs TRBV13-1 and TRBJ2-5; 10 bases align to TRBD1. The CDR3 totals 15 residues. Germline V lookup: CDR1 NSHNY, CDR2 SYGAGN. The ends lost 3 bases at V and 3 bases at J; junction bases unmatched: 4. CDR3 in amino acids: CASSAPDRGQDTQYF. CDR3 DNA, as far as it was read: TGTGCCAGCAGTGCCCCGGACAGGGGGCAAGAC.

This clone showed up just a few times. Any gene name here is a mouse gene name. The read ends 4 residues before the CDR3 terminus; that terminus is restored from the germline J gene. The rearrangement links TRBV19 to TRBJ2-4; 10 bases agree with TRBD2. This CDR3 has 15 residues. CDR1 FNHDT and CDR2 SITEND come from the germline V gene (reference sequence). The covered CDR3 bases are TGTGCCAGCAGTATAGCTGGGACTGGGGAAAAC. Its translation is CASSIAGTGEN. The entire CDR3 is CASSIAGTGENTLYF.

This clone occurred a few times. These gene names are mouse names. The CDR3 end falls 4 residues outside the read, so it is completed with the germline J gene. V usage is TRBV17 and J usage is TRBJ1-1; D possibly corresponds to TRBD1 (6 bases). V gave up 3 bases and J gave up 1 base, with 12 bases separating them. There are 15 residues in the CDR3. From germline, CDR1 is MNHDT and CDR2 YYDKIL. The sequenced CDR3 bases are TGTGCTAGCAGTAGGCCCCGGGACAAAAACACA. Translated, it gives CASSRPRDKNT. The entire CDR3 protein is CASSRPRDKNTEVFF.

This clone was seen more than once but under ten times. The listed genes are named as in mouse. Read coverage stops 4 residues before the CDR3 terminus; the germline J gene supplies the remainder. Other nucleotide sequences from this sample produce the same CDR3. The chain links TRBV5 to TRBJ2-2; 11 nucleotides agree with TRBD2. The CDR3 sequence is 16 residues long. V lost 4 bases, J lost 3 bases, and 4 bases stayed unmatched. CDR1 and CDR2 from the germline V gene are LGHNA and YNLKQL (reference sequence). The covered CDR3 bases are TGTGCCAGCAGCCCCACTGGGGGGGCAGACACCGGG. Protein sequence: CASSPTGGADTG. The complete CDR3 protein is CASSPTGGADTGQLYF.